This T cell receptor (beta chain) appears in the sequencing data of a study of cytomegalovirus exposure and HLA in healthy donors. Study results and limitations: Across donors, presence/absence analyses took sequencing depth to be roughly uniform.

Worth noting for this clone: What it binds is unknown.

The CDR3 contains 16 residues. J gave up 7 bases and V 2 bases, and 8 bases lay outside the gene matches. CDR1 and CDR2 (germline): KGHSH, LQKENI. PCR amplification relied on 60 Vbeta primers (plus 13 Jbeta primers). The data were produced by immunoSEQ multiplex PCR, yet TCRdb's version contains in-frame clones alone and is incomplete. The sample has roughly 40,000 clones. Nominal health characterized the donors when sampled, though unrecorded immune exposures were likely. The receptor was derived from a male donor in good health and CMV-seronegative. The sequencing sample was made of PBMCs. The rearrangement links TRBV18 to TRBJ1-6; TRBD1 aligns across 7 bases. CDR3 amino acids: CASSPGLARGNSPLHF. CDR3 DNA sequence: TGTGCCAGCTCACCAGGTTTGGCCAGGGGGAATTCACCCCTCCACTTT.